The clone carrying this T cell receptor beta chain occurred once. This sample was taken from a study of blood T cell repertoires in COVID-19. Whole-study context: Whether acute or convalescent, the COVID-19 samples came from the United States, Italy and Spain. From T cells, B-cell-depleted T cells, or PBMCs came the material, which was cDNA or gDNA.

Authors' data handling: It was from reference gene primer amplification that nucleated cell counts were estimated. Using immunoSEQ multiplex PCR, the repertoire was profiled, and TCRdb retains in-frame clones only, with some absent. From that table come the V and J calls and clone size; the DNA was used to work out D and trimming. This sample carries under 250,000 clones, around four fifths of them seen once, and the ten largest clones take about 9%. This CDR3 contains 15 residues. CDR1 and CDR2 (germline): SGHAT, FQNNGV. The V end lost 1 base, the J end lost 7 bases, and 17 bases lay between the germline ends.

Source material: peripheral blood. The sequence was obtained from a man in his forties with active or convalescent COVID-19. The rearrangement joins TRBV11-2 to TRBJ2-7, with D perhaps TRBD2 (5 bases). The CDR3 loop is CASSLGIPQSGEQYF. In nucleotides, the CDR3 is TGTGCCAGCAGCTTAGGGATTCCCCAGTCGGGGGAGCAGTACTTC.